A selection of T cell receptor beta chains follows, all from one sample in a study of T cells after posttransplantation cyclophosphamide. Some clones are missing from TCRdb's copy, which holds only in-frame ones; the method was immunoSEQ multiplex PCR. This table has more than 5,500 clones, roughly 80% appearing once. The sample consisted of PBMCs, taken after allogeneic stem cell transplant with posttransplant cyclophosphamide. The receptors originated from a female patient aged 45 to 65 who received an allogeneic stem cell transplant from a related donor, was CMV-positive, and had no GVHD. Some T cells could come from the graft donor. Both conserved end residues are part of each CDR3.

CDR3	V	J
CASSLVPAGSFANTGELFF	TRBV27	TRBJ2-2
CASSLNGQGSTEAFF	TRBV5-1	TRBJ1-1
CSVGTGGNYGYTF	TRBV29-1	TRBJ1-2
CASSQGQRETQYF	TRBV4-1	TRBJ2-5
CASSILAEGMGKNIQYF	TRBV19	TRBJ2-4
CASSTPGQYRSGNTIYF	TRBV19	TRBJ1-3
CGSSPRGSGANVLTF	TRBV19	TRBJ2-6
CASSFLATGQETQYF	TRBV6-6	TRBJ2-5
CASSVGRLLWDQPQHF	TRBV2	TRBJ1-5
CASRSTGVNTEAFF	TRBV19	TRBJ1-1
CASLYSGANVLTF	TRBV2	TRBJ2-6
CATTSLAGGLQGDTDTQYF	TRBV27	TRBJ2-3
CASGDTGDGETQYF	TRBV5-1	TRBJ2-5
CASSVGSSGGFAEAFF	TRBV9	TRBJ1-1
CASSQSGQGFYGYTF	TRBV4-2	TRBJ1-2
CASTFRGSYNEQFF	TRBV6-9	TRBJ2-1
CASGTAAYEQYF	TRBV25-1	TRBJ2-7
CASSLGSRQGARGELFF	TRBV7-7	TRBJ2-2
CASSFSEGGSNYGYTF	TRBV5-6	TRBJ1-2
CSVEAFVAGSNNEQFF	TRBV29-1	TRBJ2-1
CASSEMSAGVGEAFF	TRBV2	TRBJ1-1
CANEGAFGQYF	TRBV2	TRBJ2-7